One sample yielded the 23 T cell receptor beta chains listed below, sequenced in a study of glioma-infiltrating T cells. Using RNA template, CDR3s of TCR alpha and beta were amplified with iRepertoire arm-PCR. TCRdb independently ran MiXCR on the multiplex PCR reads; one entry per CDR3 protein. The profile covers roughly 100,000 distinct CDR3 sequences, with roughly 30% appearing a single time and approximately 43% taken by the ten largest. What was sequenced was glioma tissue, nonneoplastic brain tissue, or PBMCs (not recorded which). All receptors derive from a human donor with low-grade glioma or glioblastoma, undergoing nonglioma brain surgery, or in good health (not recorded which).

As regards this clonotype: Being one base from a much bigger clone, this may be a read error. V is TRBV7-6 and J is TRBJ1-1; a weak D match, TRBD1 (5 bases). There are 14 residues in the CDR3. CDR1 is SGHVS, CDR2 FNYEAQ, per germline. CDR3 region: CVSSLQGANTEAFF. CDR3 nucleotides: TGTGTCAGCAGCCTCCAGGGAGCGAACACTGAAGCTTTCTTT.

As to this clonotype: A much larger clone lies one base from this, so it may be a read error. The chain combines TRBV20-1 with TRBJ2-3; TRBD1 or TRBD2 may be the D gene (5 bases each). The germline gives CDR1 DFQATT, CDR2 SNEGSKA (reference sequence). The CDR3 is made up of 12 amino acids. The CDR3 DNA reads as TGCAGTGCTACAGGGCCCGGGGATACGAAGTATTTT. Protein product: CSATGPGDTKYF.

This clonotype occurred many times. The chain carries TRBV6-6 and TRBJ1-1; D is ambiguous. V was pared by 2 bases and J by 4 bases, with 8 bases between. The CDR3 sequence is 13 residues long. In germline, CDR1 is MNHNY, CDR2 SVGAGI (reference sequence). The CDR3, as DNA: TGTGCCAGCAGTTACCGGAGCAGCACTGAAGCTTTCTTT. It specifies CASSYRSSTEAFF.

Worth noting for this clonotype: Likely a read error: the CDR3 ends without its conserved phenylalanine or tryptophan. The chain has TRBV13 and TRBJ1-2; D is uncertain. Germline CDR1 PRHDT, CDR2 FYEKMQ (reference sequence). The CDR3 loop spans 13 amino acids. The CDR3 DNA is TGTGCCAGCAGCGTAGGTGGCTTCGATGGCTACACCTCC. Protein: CASSVGGFDGYTS.

As to this clonotype: This may be a read error: a much more frequent sequence differs by one nucleotide. V usage is TRBV7-2 and J usage is TRBJ1-3; D not resolved. From germline, CDR1 is SGHTA and CDR2 FQGNSA. The V end was cut by 1 base, the J end by 4 bases, with 8 bases between. The CDR3 totals 14 residues. CDR3: CASSLVDEGNTIYF. The CDR3 nucleotides read TGTGCCAGCAGCTTAGTTGACGAGGGAAACACCATATATTTT. Combining the CDR3 with reference TRBV7-2 and TRBJ1-3 gives the whole variable domain GAGVSQSPSNKVTEKGKDVELRCDPISGHTALYWYRQSLGQGLEFLIYFQGNSAPDKSGLPSDRFSAERTGGSVSTLTIQRTQQEDSAVYLCASSLVDEGNTIYFGEGSWLTVV.

Worth noting for this clonotype: Being one base from a much bigger clone, this may be a read error. The missing conserved phenylalanine or tryptophan at the end of this CDR3 makes a read error likely. The J gene is TRBJ2-5, the V gene TRBV7-2, with a possible D match to TRBD2 (7 bases). CDR3 length equals 15 residues. Trimming shortened V by 5 bases and J by 2 bases, and 15 bases separated the two germline ends. The V gene's germline CDR1 is SGHTA and CDR2 FQGNSA. CDR3 in DNA: TGTGCCAGCAGCCAGGGGAGGGCGGGGCAAGAGACCCAGTACCTC. Amino acid sequence: CASSQGRAGQETQYL.

Regarding this clonotype: Possible read error: a much larger clone is one base away. The chain recombines TRBV12-3 or TRBV12-4 with TRBJ1-5; no reliable D call. The CDR3 runs 15 residues. Trimming took off 3 bases at V and 2 bases at J, with 11 bases between the two ends. CDR3 amino acids: CASSFGQDGNQPQHF. In nucleotides, the CDR3 is TGTGCCAGCAGTTTCGGGCAGGATGGCAATCAGCCCCAGCATTTT.

The chain carries TRBV18 and TRBJ1-3, with D uncertain. Trimming shortened V by 3 bases and J by 1 base, and 10 bases separated the two germline ends. The CDR3 loop spans 15 amino acids. The germline CDR1 and CDR2 sequences are KGHSH and LQKENI. CDR3 in amino acids: CASSPNQESGNTIYF. The CDR3 nucleotides read TGTGCCAGCTCACCCAACCAGGAGTCTGGAAACACCATATATTTT.

V is TRBV3-1 and J is TRBJ2-5, with D possibly being TRBD1 or TRBD2 (5 bases each). Germline V gene sequence: CDR1 LGHDT, CDR2 YNNKEL (reference sequence). The V gene lost 1 base and the J gene lost 4 bases, with 13 bases spanning the gap. The CDR3 has 15 amino acids. DNA of the CDR3: TGTGCCAGCAGCCAAGTCCTAGGGGCGGGAGAGACCCAGTACTTC. The encoded protein is CASSQVLGAGETQYF.

The chain combines TRBV7-2 with TRBJ2-3, with TRBD2 matching over 8 bases. The V gene end was trimmed by 5 bases and the J gene end by 6 bases; junction bases not matched to a gene: 10. The CDR3 runs to 15 residues. In germline, CDR1 is SGHTA, CDR2 FQGNSA. The CDR3 is CASSTTSVTVDTQYF. DNA of the CDR3: TGTGCCAGCAGCACGACTAGCGTGACGGTGGATACGCAGTATTTT.

A remark on this clonotype: A read error may account for a junction end that differs from germline. The CDR3 DNA reads as TGTGCCACAGTGGGGGCCCAAGAGACCCAGTACTTC. This encodes CATVGAQETQYF. This chain uses TRBV10-2 with TRBJ2-5; D might be TRBD1 (6 bases). The CDR3 contains 12 residues. Germline V CDR1 and CDR2: WSHSY, SAAADI.

At least ten counts were recorded for this clonotype. The V and J genes are TRBV24-1 and TRBJ2-1; D unclear. The V gene's germline CDR1 is KGHDR and CDR2 SFDVKD. The CDR3 is 11 residues long. V was trimmed by 3 bases and J by 9 bases, leaving 5 bases between them. The CDR3 nucleotides are TGTGCCACCAGTGATCGCAGTGAGCAGTTCTTC. Its translation: CATSDRSEQFF.

This chain connects TRBV5-1 to TRBJ2-1; no reliable D call. V was shortened by 0 bases and J by 0 bases, with 7 bases between the two germline ends. The CDR3 has 15 amino acids. Germline CDR1 reads SGHRS; CDR2 reads YFSETQ. Here the CDR3 DNA reads TGCGCCAGCAGCTTGGTCCGAAGCTCCTACAATGAGCAGTTCTTC. It translates to CASSLVRSSYNEQFF.

This clonotype was picked up many times. The V and J genes are TRBV19 and TRBJ1-5; D gene uncertain. Trimming took off 3 bases at V and 0 bases at J, with 9 bases between the two ends. This CDR3 contains 15 residues. CDR1 and CDR2 (germline): LNHDA, SQIVND (reference sequence). The CDR3 bases are TGTGCCAGTAGTATCGTAGTATATAGCAATCAGCCCCAGCATTTT. Its translation: CASSIVVYSNQPQHF.

This clonotype is judged medium-sized. J is TRBJ2-3 and V is TRBV19; no reliable D call. The CDR3 runs to 13 residues. Germline lookup yields CDR1 LNHDA and CDR2 SQIVND (reference sequence). V was pared by 5 bases and J by 0 bases, with 6 bases between. The CDR3 sequence is CASSPGSTDTQYF. CDR3 sequence (DNA): TGTGCCAGTAGTCCCGGAAGCACAGATACGCAGTATTTT.

At least ten counts were recorded for this clonotype. The chain carries TRBV6-2 or TRBV6-3 and TRBJ2-5; 9 nucleotides match TRBD2. This CDR3 is 14 amino acids long. Germline loops: CDR1 MNHEY, CDR2 SVGEGT. Trimming at V came to 3 bases and at J to 5 bases, leaving 4 bases not matched to a gene. This chain's CDR3 is CASSYPGLAETQYF. The CDR3 coding sequence is TGTGCCAGCAGTTATCCGGGACTAGCCGAGACCCAGTACTTC.

This clonotype was observed a handful of times. In DNA, the CDR3 is TGCGCCAGCAGCCCTTCAATTAGCGGGGGGGCCAGGAATGAGCAGTTCTTC. Its translation: CASSPSISGGARNEQFF. V usage is TRBV4-1 and J usage is TRBJ2-1; 11 positions match TRBD2. Germline CDR1 reads MGHRA; CDR2 reads YSYEKL. This CDR3 comprises 17 residues. V gave up 4 bases and J gave up 7 bases; unmatched junction bases: 12.

This clonotype was counted many times. The chain employs TRBV7-2 and TRBJ2-7, with TRBD1 matching 8 bases. V gave up 0 bases and J gave up 5 bases; unmatched junction bases: 6. The CDR3 length is 15 residues. The germline gives CDR1 SGHTA, CDR2 FQGNSA. The CDR3 here is CASSLAFRGPNEQYF. CDR3 in DNA: TGTGCCAGCAGCTTAGCGTTCAGGGGGCCAAACGAGCAGTACTTC.

In the case of this clonotype: A much larger clone lies a single base off, so this may be a read error. The chain links TRBV2 to TRBJ1-1; no reliable D call. Between the trimmed V and J ends, which lost 2 bases and 11 bases, there was a span of 12 bases. This CDR3 region has 12 residues. Germline V gives CDR1 SNHLY, CDR2 FYNNEI. CDR3 nucleotide sequence: TGTGCCAGCAGTGAAAAGGAGGGTTTCGCTTTCTTT. It encodes CASSEKEGFAFF. Based on the CDR3 plus reference TRBV2 and TRBJ1-1, the full variable domain is EPEVTQTPSHQVTQMGQEVILRCVPISNHLYFYWYRQILGQKVEFLVSFYNNEISEKSEIFDDQFSVERPDGSNFTLKIRSTKLEDSAMYFCASSEKEGFAFFGQGTRLTVV.

This clonotype has a count of ten or more. The rearrangement uses TRBV20-1 and TRBJ2-1; D unclear. V was clipped by 4 bases and J by 2 bases, with 3 bases between them. This CDR3 region has 11 residues. Looked up from germline, CDR1 is DFQATT and CDR2 is SNEGSKA (reference sequence). The CDR3 coding sequence is TGCAGTGCTATCACCTACAATGAGCAGTTCTTC. This translates into CSAITYNEQFF.

This rearrangement joins TRBV3-1 to TRBJ2-4; D might be TRBD2 (6 bases). Trimming stripped 5 bases from V and 8 bases from J, with 13 bases between. CDR3 size: 13 residues. Germline CDR1 reads LGHDT; CDR2 reads YNNKEL (reference sequence). The CDR3 bases are TGTGCCAGCAGCTCGTCGGGGGAGGACATTCAGTACTTC. Its protein is CASSSSGEDIQYF.

The rearrangement links TRBV2 to TRBJ2-7; TRBD1 aligns across 7 bases. The CDR3 is 14 amino acids. V shed 7 bases and J 5 bases; nucleotides not matched to a gene: 11. The germline CDR1 and CDR2 sequences are SNHLY and FYNNEI. The CDR3 reads CASTQQGLRHEQYF. As DNA, the CDR3 is TGTGCCAGCACACAACAGGGGTTAAGGCACGAGCAGTACTTC.

This clonotype has just one count. This chain links TRBV27 with TRBJ1-5; TRBD1 matches at 7 bases. V trimming: 5 bases; J trimming: 3 bases; junction bases outside the gene matches: 7. Per the germline V gene, CDR1 is MNHEY and CDR2 is SMNVEV (reference sequence). The CDR3 runs to 15 residues. CDR3 nucleotide sequence: TGTGCCAGCAGTCTAATTGGACAGGACAATCAGCCCCAGCATTTT. It codes for CASSLIGQDNQPQHF.